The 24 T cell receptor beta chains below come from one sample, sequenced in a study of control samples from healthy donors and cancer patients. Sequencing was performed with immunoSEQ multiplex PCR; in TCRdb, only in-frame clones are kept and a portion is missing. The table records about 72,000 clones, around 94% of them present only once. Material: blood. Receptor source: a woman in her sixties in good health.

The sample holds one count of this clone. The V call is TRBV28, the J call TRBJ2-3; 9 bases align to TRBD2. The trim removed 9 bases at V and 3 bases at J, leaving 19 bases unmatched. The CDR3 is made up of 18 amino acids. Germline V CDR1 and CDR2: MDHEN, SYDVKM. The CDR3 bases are TGTGCCAGTCTTTCCACTTTATGGCGGGAGGGCCTAACAGATACGCAGTATTTT. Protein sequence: CASLSTLWREGLTDTQYF.

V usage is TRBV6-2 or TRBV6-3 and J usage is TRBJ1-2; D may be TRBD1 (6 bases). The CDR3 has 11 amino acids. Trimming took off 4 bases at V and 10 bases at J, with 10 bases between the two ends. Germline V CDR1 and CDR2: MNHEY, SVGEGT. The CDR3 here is CASSWDKNYTF. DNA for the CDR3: TGTGCCAGCAGTTGGGACAAAAACTACACCTTC.

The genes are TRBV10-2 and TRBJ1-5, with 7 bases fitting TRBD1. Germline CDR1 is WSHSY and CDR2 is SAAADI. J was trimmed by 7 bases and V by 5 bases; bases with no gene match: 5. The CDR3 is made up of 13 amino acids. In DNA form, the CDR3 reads TGCGCCAGCAGTACAGGGGAGGGCCAGCCCCAGCATTTT. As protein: CASSTGEGQPQHF.

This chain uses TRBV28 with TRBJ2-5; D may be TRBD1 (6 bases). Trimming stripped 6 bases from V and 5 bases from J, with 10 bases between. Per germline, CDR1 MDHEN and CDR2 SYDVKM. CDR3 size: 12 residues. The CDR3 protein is CASRTGSETQYF. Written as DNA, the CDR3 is TGTGCCAGCAGGACAGGATCGGAGACCCAGTACTTC.

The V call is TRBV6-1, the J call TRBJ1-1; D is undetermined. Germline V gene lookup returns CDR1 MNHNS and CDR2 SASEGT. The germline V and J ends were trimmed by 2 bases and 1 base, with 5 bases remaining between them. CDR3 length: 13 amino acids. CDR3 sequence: CASSERGNTEAFF. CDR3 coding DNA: TGTGCCAGCAGTGAACGCGGGAACACTGAAGCTTTCTTT.

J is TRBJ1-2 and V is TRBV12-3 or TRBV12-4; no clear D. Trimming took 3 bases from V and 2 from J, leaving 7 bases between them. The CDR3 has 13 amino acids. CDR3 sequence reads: CASSFSGNYGYTF. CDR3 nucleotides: TGTGCCAGCAGTTTTTCCGGGAACTATGGCTACACCTTC.

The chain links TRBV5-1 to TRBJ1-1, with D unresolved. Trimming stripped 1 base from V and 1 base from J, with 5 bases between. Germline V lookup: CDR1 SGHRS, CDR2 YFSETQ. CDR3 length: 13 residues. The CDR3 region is CASSLRANTEAFF. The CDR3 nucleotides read TGCGCCAGCAGCTTGAGGGCGAACACTGAAGCTTTCTTT.

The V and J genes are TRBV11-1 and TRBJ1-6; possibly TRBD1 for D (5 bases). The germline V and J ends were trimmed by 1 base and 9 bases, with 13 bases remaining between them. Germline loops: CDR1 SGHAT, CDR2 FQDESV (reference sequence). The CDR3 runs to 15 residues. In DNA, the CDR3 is TGTGCCAGCAGCTTAGTGGGGGGTTCCGGTTCACCCCTCCACTTT. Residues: CASSLVGGSGSPLHF.

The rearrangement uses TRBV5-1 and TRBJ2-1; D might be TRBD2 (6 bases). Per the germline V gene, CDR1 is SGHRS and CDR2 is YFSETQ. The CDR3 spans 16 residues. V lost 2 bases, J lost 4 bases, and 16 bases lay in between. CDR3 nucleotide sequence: TGCGCCAGCAGCTTAGCGCATTGGCGGGGATACAATGAGCAGTTCTTC. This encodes CASSLAHWRGYNEQFF.

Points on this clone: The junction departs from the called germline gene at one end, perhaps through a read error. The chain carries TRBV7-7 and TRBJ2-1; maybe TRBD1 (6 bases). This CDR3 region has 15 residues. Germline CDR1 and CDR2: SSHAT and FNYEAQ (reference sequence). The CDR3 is CASSPGWGPNNEQFF. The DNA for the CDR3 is TGTGCTAGCAGTCCAGGTTGGGGGCCTAACAATGAGCAGTTCTTC.

CDR3 protein: CASSSRRDAGELFF. In nucleotides, the CDR3 is TGTGCCAGCAGTTCCAGACGAGATGCCGGGGAGCTGTTTTTT. The J gene is TRBJ2-2, the V gene TRBV6-6; D is ambiguous. Between the trimmed V and J ends, which lost 4 bases and 6 bases, there was a span of 12 bases. The V gene's germline CDR1 is MNHNY and CDR2 SVGAGI (reference sequence). The length of the CDR3 is 14 residues.

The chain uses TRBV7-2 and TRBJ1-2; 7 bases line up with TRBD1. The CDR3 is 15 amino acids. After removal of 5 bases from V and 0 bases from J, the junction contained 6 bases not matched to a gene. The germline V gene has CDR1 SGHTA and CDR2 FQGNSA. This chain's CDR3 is CASSHGQVANYGYTF. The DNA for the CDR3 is TGTGCCAGCAGCCATGGACAGGTAGCTAACTATGGCTACACCTTC.

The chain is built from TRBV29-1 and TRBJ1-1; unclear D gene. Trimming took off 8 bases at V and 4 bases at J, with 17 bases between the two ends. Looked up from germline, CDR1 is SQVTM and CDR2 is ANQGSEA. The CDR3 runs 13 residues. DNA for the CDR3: TGCAGCCCCAGCGGGGTATCGGGCACTGAAGCTTTCTTT. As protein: CSPSGVSGTEAFF. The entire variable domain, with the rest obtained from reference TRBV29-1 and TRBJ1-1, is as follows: SAVISQKPSRDICQRGTSLTIQCQVDSQVTMMFWYRQQPGQSLTLIATANQGSEATYESGFVIDKFPISRPNLTFSTLTVSNMSPEDSSIYLCSPSGVSGTEAFFGQGTRLTVV.

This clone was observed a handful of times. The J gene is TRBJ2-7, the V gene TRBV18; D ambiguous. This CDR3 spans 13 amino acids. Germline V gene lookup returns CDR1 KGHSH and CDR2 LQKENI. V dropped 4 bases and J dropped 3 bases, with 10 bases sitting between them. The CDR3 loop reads CASSLQGYYEQYF. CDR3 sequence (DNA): TGTGCCAGCTCACTCCAAGGGTACTACGAGCAGTACTTC.

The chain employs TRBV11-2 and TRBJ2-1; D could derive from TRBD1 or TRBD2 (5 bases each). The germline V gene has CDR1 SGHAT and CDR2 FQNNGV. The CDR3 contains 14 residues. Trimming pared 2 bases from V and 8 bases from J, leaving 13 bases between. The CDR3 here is CASSLQGVSYEQFF. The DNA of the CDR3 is TGTGCCAGCAGCTTACAGGGAGTAAGCTATGAGCAGTTCTTC.

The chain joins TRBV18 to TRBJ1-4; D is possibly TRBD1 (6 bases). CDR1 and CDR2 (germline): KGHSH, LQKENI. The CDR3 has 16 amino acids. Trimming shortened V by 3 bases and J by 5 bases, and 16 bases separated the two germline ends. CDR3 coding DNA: TGTGCCAGCTCACCCCTTGTGGCGGGGGCAAATGAAAAACTGTTTTTT. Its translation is CASSPLVAGANEKLFF.

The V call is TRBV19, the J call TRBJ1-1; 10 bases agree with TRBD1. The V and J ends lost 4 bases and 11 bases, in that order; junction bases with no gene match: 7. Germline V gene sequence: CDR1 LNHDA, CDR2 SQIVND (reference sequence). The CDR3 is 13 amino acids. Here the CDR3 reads CASSSWTGGEAFF. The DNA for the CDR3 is TGTGCCAGTAGTAGCTGGACAGGGGGTGAGGCTTTCTTT. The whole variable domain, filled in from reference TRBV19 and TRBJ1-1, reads DGGITQSPKYLFRKEGQNVTLSCEQNLNHDAMYWYRQDPGQGLRLIYYSQIVNDFQKGDIAEGYSVSREKKESFPLTVTSAQKNPTAFYLCASSSWTGGEAFFGQGTRLTVV.

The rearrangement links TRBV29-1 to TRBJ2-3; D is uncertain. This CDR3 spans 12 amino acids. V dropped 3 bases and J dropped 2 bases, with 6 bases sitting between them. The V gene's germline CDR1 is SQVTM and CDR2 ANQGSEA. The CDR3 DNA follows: TGCAGCGTTGAGAGCGCCACAGATACGCAGTATTTT. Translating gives CSVESATDTQYF.

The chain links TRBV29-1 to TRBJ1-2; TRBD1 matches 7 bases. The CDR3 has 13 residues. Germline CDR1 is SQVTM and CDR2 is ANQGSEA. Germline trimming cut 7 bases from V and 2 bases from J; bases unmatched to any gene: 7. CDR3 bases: TGCAGCGGTGCTAAACAGGGGAACTATGGCTACACCTTC. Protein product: CSGAKQGNYGYTF.

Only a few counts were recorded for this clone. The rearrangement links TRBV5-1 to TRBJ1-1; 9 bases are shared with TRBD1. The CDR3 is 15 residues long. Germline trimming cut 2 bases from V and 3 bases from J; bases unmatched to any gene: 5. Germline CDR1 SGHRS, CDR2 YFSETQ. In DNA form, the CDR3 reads TGCGCCAGCAGCTTATCGGGACAGGGAGACACTGAAGCTTTCTTT. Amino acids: CASSLSGQGDTEAFF. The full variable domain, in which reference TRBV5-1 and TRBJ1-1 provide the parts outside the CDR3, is KAGVTQTPRYLIKTRGQQVTLSCSPISGHRSVSWYQQTPGQGLQFLFEYFSETQRNKGNFPGRFSGRQFSNSRSEMNVSTLELGDSALYLCASSLSGQGDTEAFFGQGTRLTVV.

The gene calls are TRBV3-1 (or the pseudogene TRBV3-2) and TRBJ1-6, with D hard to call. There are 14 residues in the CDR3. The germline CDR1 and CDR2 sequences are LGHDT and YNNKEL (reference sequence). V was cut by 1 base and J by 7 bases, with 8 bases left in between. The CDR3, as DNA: TGTGCCAGCAGCCAAGCGGGCTCGAATTCACCCCTCCACTTT. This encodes CASSQAGSNSPLHF.

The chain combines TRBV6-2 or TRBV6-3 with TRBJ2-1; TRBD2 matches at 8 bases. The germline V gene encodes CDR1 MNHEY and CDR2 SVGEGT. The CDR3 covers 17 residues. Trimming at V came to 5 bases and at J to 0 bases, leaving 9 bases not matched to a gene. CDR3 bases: TGTGCCAGCAGTGATACCTCCGGGACTAGCTCCTACAATGAGCAGTTCTTC. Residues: CASSDTSGTSSYNEQFF.

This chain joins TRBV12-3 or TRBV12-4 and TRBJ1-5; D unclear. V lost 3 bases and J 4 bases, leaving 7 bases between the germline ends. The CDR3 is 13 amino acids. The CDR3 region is CASSFTANQPQHF. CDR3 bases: TGTGCCAGCAGTTTTACCGCTAATCAGCCCCAGCATTTT.

For the CDR3, the DNA is TGTGCCAGCTCACAGGGTTACGAGCAGTACTTC. Translation: CASSQGYEQYF. This sequence joins TRBV18 and TRBJ2-7; the D is unclear. The length of the CDR3 is 11 residues. Germline V CDR1 and CDR2: KGHSH, LQKENI. V shed 4 bases and J shed 4 bases, with 5 bases lying between them.